Following are 23 T cell receptor beta chains from one sample sequenced in a study of shared clonotypes between healthy human individuals. Here immunoSEQ multiplex PCR was the method, and the copy in TCRdb shows in-frame clones only, minus some. Of 2 million to 3 million clones in the sample, more than 80% were seen once. Material for sequencing was naive CD4+ T cells sorted from blood. Subset specified: CD45RA+ positively selected. Every receptor here comes from a man between 18 and 35 years old in good health.

The chain has TRBV29-1 and TRBJ1-1, with a possible D match to TRBD1 (6 bases). CDR3 length equals 13 residues. CDR1 is SQVTM, CDR2 ANQGSEA, per germline. V lost 2 bases and J lost 3, with 10 bases in between. CDR3 coding DNA: TGCAGCGTTGAAAGGACAGAGTACACTGAAGCTTTCTTT. This encodes CSVERTEYTEAFF.

The chain combines TRBV7-3 with TRBJ2-1, with D unclear. Germline CDR1 SGHTA, CDR2 FQGTGA. CDR3 length equals 16 residues. V gave up 5 bases and J gave up 4 bases, with 18 bases separating them. In DNA form, the CDR3 reads TGTGCCAGCAGCCCCGACGTTGGAAGGAAGTACAATGAGCAGTTCTTC. This translates into CASSPDVGRKYNEQFF. The full variable domain, in which reference TRBV7-3 and TRBJ2-1 provide the parts outside the CDR3, is GAGVSQTPSNKVTEKGKYVELRCDPISGHTALYWYRQSLGQGPEFLIYFQGTGAADDSGLPNDRFFAVRPEGSVSTLKIQRTERGDSAVYLCASSPDVGRKYNEQFFGPGTRLTVL.

The chain joins TRBV6-1 to TRBJ1-4, with D possibly being TRBD1 (5 bases). With 6 bases removed from V and 0 bases from J, the gap between germline ends came to 11 bases. Looked up from germline, CDR1 is MNHNS and CDR2 is SASEGT. The CDR3 extends over 15 amino acids. The CDR3 nucleotides read TGTGCCAGCAGCTGGGGGGGGGCAACTAATGAAAAACTGTTTTTT. Translating it yields CASSWGGATNEKLFF.

A remark on this clone: The sample has other DNA sequences that encode this CDR3 too. The chain combines TRBV19 with TRBJ1-6; TRBD1 might be the D (5 bases). The length of the CDR3 is 14 residues. V lost 7 bases to trimming and J lost 0 bases, with 7 bases between them. Looked up from germline, CDR1 is LNHDA and CDR2 is SQIVND (reference sequence). CDR3 bases: TGTGCCAGTACGGGGGGCTCCTATAATTCACCCCTCCACTTT. Its translation: CASTGGSYNSPLHF.

The genes are TRBV28 and TRBJ1-4; D gene uncertain. V lost 8 bases and J 0 bases, leaving 7 bases between the germline ends. The CDR3 has 13 residues. Germline lookup yields CDR1 MDHEN and CDR2 SYDVKM. CDR3 amino acids: CASRGATNEKLFF. The CDR3 region has the DNA TGTGCCAGCCGTGGGGCAACTAATGAAAAACTGTTTTTT.

About this clone itself: The same CDR3 is also encoded by other DNA sequences in this sample. The V call is TRBV5-1, the J call TRBJ1-5, with a possible D match to TRBD1 (5 bases). V lost 0 bases, J lost 3 bases, and 10 bases lay in between. The CDR3 runs 15 residues. Germline V CDR1 and CDR2: SGHRS, YFSETQ. Here the CDR3 DNA reads TGCGCCAGCAGCTTGGCTGGGGGGGACAATCAGCCCCAGCATTTT. As protein: CASSLAGGDNQPQHF.

The V and J genes are TRBV7-6 and TRBJ2-7; 9 bases fit TRBD1. The CDR3 length is 13 residues. The V and J ends lost 8 bases and 2 bases, in that order; junction bases with no gene match: 4. Per the germline V gene, CDR1 is SGHVS and CDR2 is FNYEAQ. The CDR3 loop is CASRQGGTYEQYF. CDR3 DNA sequence: TGTGCCAGCCGACAGGGGGGAACCTACGAGCAGTACTTC.

V usage is TRBV7-9 and J usage is TRBJ2-7, with 7 bases that match TRBD1. The CDR3 has 14 amino acids. Germline CDR1 reads SEHNR; CDR2 reads FQNEAQ (reference sequence). V trimming: 4 bases; J trimming: 2 bases; junction bases outside the gene matches: 5. CDR3 loop: CASSSDRVPYEQYF. DNA of the CDR3: TGTGCCAGCAGCTCCGACAGGGTCCCCTACGAGCAGTACTTC.

This clone was seen just once. V gene TRBV28 combines with J gene TRBJ2-2; 11 nucleotides line up with TRBD1. J was trimmed by 4 bases and V by 5 bases; bases with no gene match: 12. The CDR3 runs 18 residues. Germline assignment: CDR1 MDHEN and CDR2 SYDVKM. The DNA of the CDR3 is TGTGCCAGCAGTAACCCGGGACAGGGGGTTATTGGCACCGGGGAGCTGTTTTTT. This gives the protein CASSNPGQGVIGTGELFF.

The J gene is TRBJ2-1, the V gene TRBV18; a possible D gene is TRBD2 (5 bases). V lost 0 bases to trimming and J lost 2 bases, with 11 bases between them. The CDR3 length is 16 residues. The V gene's germline CDR1 is KGHSH and CDR2 LQKENI. CDR3 protein: CASSPPLPGTYNEQFF. Here the CDR3 DNA reads TGTGCCAGCTCACCACCTCTCCCGGGGACCTACAATGAGCAGTTCTTC.

The CDR3 protein is CASSATGKRETQYF. The DNA for the CDR3 is TGTGCCAGTAGTGCGACAGGGAAAAGGGAGACCCAGTACTTC. The chain recombines TRBV19 with TRBJ2-5; 7 bases map to TRBD1. The CDR3 has 14 residues. The V and J ends lost 5 bases and 5 bases, in that order; junction bases with no gene match: 8. Germline CDR1 LNHDA, CDR2 SQIVND (reference sequence).

The CDR3 spells CASSQNPGHRSTSSGANVLTF. In nucleotides, the CDR3 is TGTGCCAGCAGTCAAAACCCGGGCCACCGATCAACCTCCTCTGGGGCCAACGTCCTGACTTTC. The rearrangement joins TRBV2 to TRBJ2-6; D gene unclear. In germline, CDR1 is SNHLY, CDR2 FYNNEI. V shed 5 bases and J shed 0 bases, with 26 bases lying between them. CDR3 length equals 21 residues.

This clone came up once. The chain joins TRBV19 to TRBJ2-7, with 9 positions matching TRBD2. Germline V gene data show CDR1 as LNHDA and CDR2 as SQIVND (reference sequence). V lost 6 bases to trimming and J lost 0 bases; unmatched junction nucleotides: 12. CDR3 length: 17 residues. This CDR3 is CASRTTGSGGDSYEQYF. In nucleotides, the CDR3 is TGTGCCAGTAGGACGACTGGTAGCGGGGGTGACTCCTACGAGCAGTACTTC.

The V and J genes are TRBV11-3 and TRBJ2-1; 7 bases are a match to TRBD2. This CDR3 has 15 amino acids. V gave up 5 bases and J gave up 5 bases; unmatched junction bases: 9. Per germline, CDR1 SGHNT and CDR2 YENEEA. CDR3 coding DNA: TGTGCCAGCAGCCGCCGACTAGCTCACGACAATGAGCAGTTCTTC. This gives the protein CASSRRLAHDNEQFF. Combining the CDR3 with reference TRBV11-3 and TRBJ2-1 gives the whole variable domain EAGVVQSPRYKIIEKKQPVAFWCNPISGHNTLYWYLQNLGQGPELLIRYENEEAVDDSQLPKDRFSAERLKGVDSTLKIQPAELGDSAVYLCASSRRLAHDNEQFFGPGTRLTVL.

This chain uses TRBV9 with TRBJ2-3; TRBD1 aligns across 11 bases. This CDR3 is 16 amino acids long. Germline loops: CDR1 SGDLS, CDR2 YYNGEE. V was clipped by 4 bases and J by 2 bases; unmatched bases: 6. CDR3 DNA: TGTGCCAGCAGCCCGAGGACAGGGGGCACCACAGATACGCAGTATTTT. Its protein is CASSPRTGGTTDTQYF.

V is TRBV10-2 and J is TRBJ2-7; maybe TRBD2 (6 bases). This CDR3 comprises 13 residues. CDR1 WSHSY and CDR2 SAAADI come from the germline V gene. Trimming took 2 bases from V and 2 from J, leaving 7 bases between them. This chain's CDR3 is CASSEAGTYEQYF. CDR3 bases: TGCGCCAGCAGTGAGGCGGGAACCTACGAGCAGTACTTC.

The chain links TRBV9 to TRBJ2-1; D possibly corresponds to TRBD2 (6 bases). V was clipped by 3 bases and J by 0 bases, with 16 bases between them. This CDR3 has 17 amino acids. Germline values: CDR1 SGDLS, CDR2 YYNGEE. The CDR3 DNA sequence: TGTGCCAGCAGCGGAGCGGGTCTTTTTTCCTCCTACAATGAGCAGTTCTTC. Encoded protein: CASSGAGLFSSYNEQFF.

V and J are TRBV11-2 and TRBJ2-7; tentative D call: TRBD2 (5 bases). There are 13 residues in the CDR3. Germline V gene lookup returns CDR1 SGHAT and CDR2 FQNNGV. V shed 5 bases and J shed 2 bases, with 10 bases lying between them. CDR3: CASSLLLAYEQYF. The CDR3 nucleotides are TGTGCCAGCAGCCTTTTACTAGCCTACGAGCAGTACTTC.

Of note for this clone: Other nucleotide sequences in the sample specify the same CDR3. The chain is built from TRBV5-1 and TRBJ2-2; 14 positions match TRBD2. CDR1 is SGHRS, CDR2 YFSETQ, per germline. With 3 bases clipped from V and 1 base from J, the junction kept 2 bases outside the gene matches. The CDR3 totals 17 residues. The CDR3 coding sequence is TGCGCCAGCAGCTCGGGACTAGCGGGGGTGAACACCGGGGAGCTGTTTTTT. Protein product: CASSSGLAGVNTGELFF.

The chain is built from TRBV19 and TRBJ2-5; 8 nucleotides match TRBD1. The CDR3 has 17 residues. V dropped 3 bases and J dropped 0; count of bases not matched to a gene: 9. Germline V gene data show CDR1 as LNHDA and CDR2 as SQIVND (reference sequence). CDR3 bases: TGTGCCAGTAGTATGACAGGGGTGAAAGCCCACCAAGAGACCCAGTACTTC. It yields the protein CASSMTGVKAHQETQYF.

This rearrangement joins TRBV30 to TRBJ1-6; D possibly corresponds to TRBD1 (6 bases). The CDR3 spans 13 residues. Germline V gene sequence: CDR1 GTSNPN, CDR2 SVGIG (reference sequence). V dropped 8 bases and J dropped 9 bases, with 17 bases sitting between them. CDR3 DNA sequence: TGTGCCACCCCCGCCAGGGGTGGTTCACCCCTCCACTTT. Residues: CATPARGGSPLHF.

The V call is TRBV6-6, the J call TRBJ2-1; D not resolved. V was shortened by 5 bases and J by 0 bases, with 14 bases between the two germline ends. Per germline, CDR1 MNHNY and CDR2 SVGAGI (reference sequence). This CDR3 is 16 amino acids long. DNA of the CDR3: TGTGCCAGCAGTAAAATAGAGACACCCTCCTACAATGAGCAGTTCTTC. Translated, it gives CASSKIETPSYNEQFF.

The rearrangement joins TRBV7-9 to TRBJ2-5; 10 nucleotides align to TRBD2. Germline trimming cut 2 bases from V and 5 bases from J; bases unmatched to any gene: 5. The germline gives CDR1 SEHNR, CDR2 FQNEAQ (reference sequence). CDR3 length: 15 residues. The CDR3 DNA reads as TGTGCCAGCAGCTTAACTAGCGGGGATCGGGAGACCCAGTACTTC. Amino acids: CASSLTSGDRETQYF.